The 19 T cell receptor beta chains below all came from one sample that was sequenced in a study of PD-1 blockade in classical Hodgkin lymphoma. The data were produced by immunoSEQ multiplex PCR, yet TCRdb's version contains in-frame clones alone and is incomplete. The sample includes approximately 9,900 clones, approximately 91% seen only once; the top ten take about 8.1%. Sample time point: newly diagnosed, previously untreated cHL patient sample. Isolated CD8+ T cells were derived from thawed PBMCs through magnetic negative selection. The sample consisted of CD8+ T cells from blood. The source is a human donor with classical Hodgkin lymphoma.

V usage is TRBV25-1 and J usage is TRBJ1-6; 10 bases line up with TRBD1. Germline trimming cut 4 bases from V and 10 bases from J; bases unmatched to any gene: 13. Per germline, CDR1 MGHDK and CDR2 SYGVNS. The CDR3 is 17 amino acids. CDR3 nucleotide sequence: TGTGCCAGCAGTGGATCAGGACCGACAGGGGGCAACTCACCCCTCCACTTT. It yields the protein CASSGSGPTGGNSPLHF.

The chain couples TRBV9 to TRBJ2-1; D may be TRBD1 or TRBD2 (6 bases each). Germline-derived CDR1 and CDR2 are SGDLS and YYNGEE. CDR3 length equals 16 residues. V was pared by 3 bases and J by 8 bases, with 21 bases between. The CDR3 is CASSAYRDIGGDEQFF. The DNA for the CDR3 is TGTGCCAGCAGCGCGTACCGGGACATCGGGGGCGATGAGCAGTTCTTC.

The rearrangement joins TRBV4-1 to TRBJ1-1; TRBD1 aligns across 9 bases. CDR3 size: 14 residues. The germline CDR1 and CDR2 sequences are MGHRA and YSYEKL. Germline trimming cut 6 bases from V and 7 bases from J; bases unmatched to any gene: 9. This CDR3 reads CASRDGDRADEAFF. The CDR3, as DNA: TGCGCCAGCAGGGACGGGGACAGGGCTGATGAAGCTTTCTTT.

The rearrangement links TRBV28 to TRBJ2-7, with unresolved D. This CDR3 has 14 amino acids. Germline CDR1 MDHEN, CDR2 SYDVKM. The V gene lost 5 bases and the J gene lost 4 bases, with 15 bases spanning the gap. The CDR3 loop is CASSEGIVPYEQYF. CDR3 DNA: TGTGCCAGCAGTGAAGGGATTGTCCCTTACGAGCAGTACTTC.

The J gene is TRBJ1-6, the V gene TRBV28; no firm D call. The CDR3 is 16 residues long. Germline V lookup: CDR1 MDHEN, CDR2 SYDVKM. Between the trimmed V and J ends, which lost 4 bases and 9 bases, there was a span of 19 bases. CDR3: CASSYDRRTPVSPLHF. CDR3 nucleotide sequence: TGTGCCAGCAGTTACGACCGAAGGACCCCAGTTTCACCCCTCCACTTT.

The chain combines TRBV6-6 with TRBJ2-7; tentatively, D is TRBD2 (6 bases). CDR3 size: 16 residues. Germline V lookup: CDR1 MNHNY, CDR2 SVGAGI (reference sequence). The V and J ends lost 5 bases and 5 bases respectively, with 22 bases between them. The CDR3 nucleotides are TGTGCCAGCAGTCCCAATGGGGCCCGGGGGTGGAACGAGCAGTACTTC. Translated: CASSPNGARGWNEQYF.

The chain combines TRBV4-3 with TRBJ2-6, with 9 bases fitting TRBD1. The CDR3 totals 22 residues. Germline-derived CDR1 and CDR2 are LGHNA and YSLEER. Losses at the gene ends were 3 bases for V and 0 bases for J; bases not matched to a gene: 18. CDR3 sequence reads: CASSHAFRDRDYTSSGANVLTF. For the CDR3, the DNA is TGCGCCAGCAGCCACGCCTTCCGGGACAGGGACTACACTAGCTCTGGGGCCAACGTCCTGACTTTC.

This clone was seen a single time. The chain is built from TRBV27 and TRBJ2-1; 7 bases match TRBD2. Trimming at V came to 3 bases and at J to 0 bases, leaving 8 bases not matched to a gene. The CDR3 runs to 17 residues. Germline V gene data show CDR1 as MNHEY and CDR2 as SMNVEV (reference sequence). The CDR3 here is CASSFWGGEASYNEQFF. In DNA form, the CDR3 reads TGTGCCAGCAGTTTCTGGGGGGGGGAGGCCTCCTACAATGAGCAGTTCTTC.

V usage is TRBV9 and J usage is TRBJ2-3; TRBD2 might be the D (6 bases). Germline CDR1 SGDLS, CDR2 YYNGEE. Trimming shortened V by 4 bases and J by 2 bases, and 14 bases separated the two germline ends. CDR3 size: 15 residues. The chain's CDR3 is CASSPPGGDTDTQYF. CDR3 DNA: TGTGCCAGCAGCCCCCCGGGCGGGGACACAGATACGCAGTATTTT.

The rearrangement joins TRBV19 to TRBJ1-2; 7 bases are a match to TRBD1. V trimming: 6 bases; J trimming: 3 bases; junction bases outside the gene matches: 4. CDR1 LNHDA and CDR2 SQIVND come from the germline V gene (reference sequence). The length of the CDR3 is 13 residues. The CDR3: CASSPGGDYGYTF. In DNA, the CDR3 is TGTGCCAGTAGCCCAGGGGGAGACTATGGCTACACCTTC.

This sequence joins TRBV5-6 and TRBJ2-1; 9 nucleotides agree with TRBD1. Germline lookup yields CDR1 SGHDT and CDR2 YYEEEE. The CDR3 has 15 residues. J lost 6 bases, V lost 0 bases, and 4 bases had no gene match. The CDR3 reads CASSLDPDRGNEQFF. CDR3 in DNA: TGTGCCAGCAGCTTGGACCCGGACAGGGGCAATGAGCAGTTCTTC.

The J gene is TRBJ1-5, the V gene TRBV5-1; the D gene is possibly TRBD1 (5 bases). Germline CDR1 SGHRS, CDR2 YFSETQ. The CDR3 is made up of 17 amino acids. V was shortened by 0 bases and J by 3 bases, with 16 bases between the two germline ends. The CDR3 spells CASSLAMGESANQPQHF. Here the CDR3 DNA reads TGCGCCAGCAGCTTGGCCATGGGGGAGAGTGCCAATCAGCCCCAGCATTTT.

V gene TRBV2 combines with J gene TRBJ2-7, with TRBD2 matching 11 bases. This CDR3 region has 15 residues. CDR1 is SNHLY, CDR2 FYNNEI, per germline. V dropped 8 bases and J dropped 3; count of bases not matched to a gene: 9. The CDR3 region has the DNA TGTGCCAGCCTACTAGCGGGGGTCAAAGACTACGAGCAGTACTTC. Its protein is CASLLAGVKDYEQYF.

The V call is TRBV2, the J call TRBJ2-5; the D gene could be TRBD1 or TRBD2 (5 bases each). The CDR3 loop spans 13 amino acids. Trimming took off 8 bases at V and 5 bases at J, with 15 bases between the two ends. The V gene's germline CDR1 is SNHLY and CDR2 FYNNEI. CDR3 DNA: TGTGCCAGCCGGGACCCACCATCGGAGACCCAGTACTTC. The encoded protein is CASRDPPSETQYF.

The CDR3 spells CASSSGTGHTGELFF. The CDR3 DNA sequence: TGTGCCAGCAGTTCCGGGACAGGTCACACCGGGGAGCTGTTTTTT. This chain connects TRBV28 to TRBJ2-2, with 8 bases that match TRBD1. The CDR3 extends over 15 amino acids. Per the germline V gene, CDR1 is MDHEN and CDR2 is SYDVKM. V lost 4 bases to trimming and J lost 3 bases; unmatched junction nucleotides: 4.

V usage is TRBV25-1 and J usage is TRBJ2-7, with 7 bases fitting TRBD1. The germline gives CDR1 MGHDK, CDR2 SYGVNS. V trimming: 4 bases; J trimming: 1 base; junction bases outside the gene matches: 4. This CDR3 has 14 residues. The CDR3, as DNA: TGTGCCAGCAGTGGACGGGACAGTTCCTACGAGCAGTACTTC. This gives the protein CASSGRDSSYEQYF.

The gene calls are TRBV2 and TRBJ2-7; the D gene could be TRBD1 or TRBD2 (5 bases each). Deletions cut 6 bases from V and 0 bases from J, with 15 bases between. CDR1 SNHLY and CDR2 FYNNEI come from the germline V gene. This CDR3 has 15 amino acids. Here the CDR3 reads CASRTGPANSYEQYF. The CDR3 DNA reads TGTGCCAGCAGGACGGGACCCGCAAACTCCTACGAGCAGTACTTC.

The chain is built from TRBV18 and TRBJ1-4, with D perhaps TRBD1 (6 bases). The germline gives CDR1 KGHSH, CDR2 LQKENI. Trimming removed 3 bases at V and 10 bases at J, with 18 bases between. CDR3 length: 15 amino acids. The CDR3 here is CASSPPTGGEGKLFF. The CDR3 DNA sequence: TGTGCCAGCTCACCCCCGACAGGCGGGGAAGGAAAACTGTTTTTT.

In this sample, this clone turned up once. The V call is TRBV18, the J call TRBJ2-1; 9 positions agree with TRBD1. Germline CDR1 and CDR2: KGHSH and LQKENI. The junction had 5 bases not matched to a gene; V was cut back by 2 bases and J by 6 bases. The CDR3 runs 15 residues. The CDR3 is CASSPVGTGSNEQFF. CDR3 in DNA: TGTGCCAGCTCACCAGTCGGGACAGGGTCCAATGAGCAGTTCTTC.